This T cell receptor (beta chain) comes out of a study of Tregs in tolerant kidney transplant recipients. Study-level results: Tolerant patients' donor-specific Tregs expanded beyond overall Tregs, suggesting antigen-driven growth. This study did not directly address biological reproducibility. Findings come from small patient numbers and require larger validation.

V trimming: 0 bases; J trimming: 6 bases; junction bases outside the gene matches: 15. The CDR3 has 18 amino acids. From germline, CDR1 is SQVTM and CDR2 ANQGSEA. To note about this clone: Its antigen remains unidentified.

Some clones are missing from TCRdb's copy, which holds only in-frame ones; the method was immunoSEQ multiplex PCR. The top ten hold 20% to 30% of the sample, which has roughly 20,000 clones, more than 65% seen once. Recipients received nonmyeloablative bone marrow transplants from related graft donors, with transient mixed chimerism. CD4+CD25+CD127- Tregs, CD4+CD25- non-Tregs, CD4 and CD8 cells were sorted. The sample in question was CD8+ T cells from blood (PBMCs), obtained 6 months after the transplant. The chain recombines TRBV29-1 with TRBJ2-2; 8 bases line up with TRBD1. The sequence was collected from a human patient who received a combined kidney and bone marrow transplant. Some T cells may be the graft donor's. The CDR3 reads CSVEERRPRARGPGELFF. CDR3 DNA sequence: TGCAGCGTTGAAGAACGGCGGCCTCGGGCCAGGGGGCCCGGGGAGCTGTTTTTT.